The 9 T cell receptor beta chains listed next were all sequenced from one sample in a study of post-analysis software for immune sequencing data. Carried by the TCR beta cDNA libraries were unique molecular identifiers. TCRdb reanalysed the PCR reads using MiXCR and keeps one entry per CDR3 protein. This repertoire shows about 800,000 distinct CDR3 sequences, around 27% found once; its top ten account for approximately 0.55%. Study conclusions and caveats: When patients were compared with controls, 4 or 5 TRBV segments were more frequent, TRBV5-6, TRBV5-1 and TRBV20-1 among them.

Their antigen targets remain unknown. Sequencing was performed on blood. The origin of the receptors is a girl aged 5 to 17 with multiple sclerosis.

V usage is TRBV20-1 and J usage is TRBJ2-7; D is unclear. The CDR3 extends over 14 amino acids. The germline gives CDR1 DFQATT, CDR2 SNEGSKA (reference sequence). The V end lost 0 bases, the J end lost 7 bases, and 16 bases lay between the germline ends. The CDR3 loop reads CSARDKGILGEQYF. DNA for the CDR3: TGCAGTGCTAGAGATAAGGGTATTTTGGGTGAGCAGTACTTC.

The chain recombines TRBV28 with TRBJ2-3, with D maybe TRBD1 (5 bases). Per germline, CDR1 MDHEN and CDR2 SYDVKM. Trimming pared 8 bases from V and 2 bases from J, leaving 14 bases between. The CDR3 runs to 14 residues. CDR3 amino acids: CASHRPGFTDTQYF. The CDR3 DNA sequence: TGTGCCAGCCATCGTCCAGGGTTCACAGATACGCAGTATTTT. The variable domain in full, completed from reference TRBV28 and TRBJ2-3, reads DVKVTQSSRYLVKRTGEKVFLECVQDMDHENMFWYRQDPGLGLRLIYFSYDVKMKEKGDIPEGYSVSREKKERFSLILESASTNQTSMYLCASHRPGFTDTQYFGPGTRLTVL.

CDR3 region: CASSLRGSPQPQHF. CDR3 coding DNA: TGTGCCAGCAGCTTGAGGGGATCCCCCCAGCCCCAGCATTTT. This sequence joins TRBV5-5 and TRBJ1-5; maybe TRBD1 (5 bases). The CDR3 contains 14 residues. Per the germline V gene, CDR1 is SGHKS and CDR2 is YYEKEE (reference sequence). V was shortened by 1 base and J by 7 bases, with 12 bases between the two germline ends. The whole variable domain, remainder taken from reference TRBV5-5 and TRBJ1-5, is DAGVTQSPTHLIKTRGQQVTLRCSPISGHKSVSWYQQVLGQGPQFIFQYYEKEERGRGNFPDRFSARQFPNYSSELNVNALLLGDSALYLCASSLRGSPQPQHFGDGTRLSIL.

The rearrangement joins TRBV7-6 to TRBJ2-7; a weak D match, TRBD1 (7 bases). CDR3 length: 15 residues. Per germline, CDR1 SGHVS and CDR2 FNYEAQ. Trimming removed 5 bases from V and 3 bases from J, with 17 bases in between. The CDR3 loop reads CASSQGGLRDYEQYF. The CDR3 nucleotides read TGTGCCAGCAGCCAAGGGGGCTTGCGGGACTACGAGCAGTACTTC.

The V gene is TRBV20-1, the J gene TRBJ2-1; 8 nucleotides agree with TRBD1. After removal of 4 bases from V and 10 bases from J, the junction contained 9 bases not matched to a gene. In germline, CDR1 is DFQATT, CDR2 SNEGSKA (reference sequence). The CDR3 consists of 13 residues. The CDR3 region has the DNA TGCAGTGCTACCCGGGACAGGTCCTACGAGCAGTTCTTC. Its protein product is CSATRDRSYEQFF.

This chain uses TRBV7-8 with TRBJ2-7, with a possible D match to TRBD2 (6 bases). Per germline, CDR1 SGHVS and CDR2 FQNEAQ. The CDR3 has 16 residues. Trimming took 0 bases from V and 0 from J, leaving 12 bases between them. CDR3 sequence (DNA): TGTGCCAGCAGCTTAGCCGGACGGGGGAGCTCCTACGAGCAGTACTTC. It codes for CASSLAGRGSSYEQYF. Full variable domain (rest looked up from reference TRBV7-8 and TRBJ2-7): GAGVSQSPRYKVAKRGQDVALRCDPISGHVSLFWYQQALGQGPEFLTYFQNEAQLDKSGLPSDRFFAERPEGSVSTLKIQRTQQEDSAVYLCASSLAGRGSSYEQYFGPGTRLTVT.

The chain employs TRBV29-1 and TRBJ2-3; no clear D gene. CDR1 is SQVTM, CDR2 ANQGSEA, per germline. V was pared by 3 bases and J by 3 bases, with 10 bases between. This CDR3 contains 13 residues. The DNA of the CDR3 is TGCAGCGTTGACAGGAGTAGGACAGATACGCAGTATTTT. This codes for CSVDRSRTDTQYF.

This clonotype has more than one count but fewer than ten. V gene TRBV18 combines with J gene TRBJ1-1; D is ambiguous. Germline V lookup: CDR1 KGHSH, CDR2 LQKENI. The V gene lost 3 bases and the J gene lost 1 base, with 9 bases spanning the gap. CDR3 length: 14 residues. The DNA for the CDR3 is TGTGCCAGCTCACCTCGGGAGAGGAACACTGAAGCTTTCTTT. It yields the protein CASSPRERNTEAFF.

The rearrangement uses TRBV9 and TRBJ2-7, with D tentatively TRBD1 (5 bases). This CDR3 contains 14 residues. Trimming took off 0 bases at V and 7 bases at J, with 14 bases between the two ends. The V gene's germline CDR1 is SGDLS and CDR2 YYNGEE. This CDR3 is CASSVVSDRNEQYF. The CDR3 DNA sequence: TGTGCCAGCAGCGTAGTTTCTGACAGAAATGAGCAGTACTTC.